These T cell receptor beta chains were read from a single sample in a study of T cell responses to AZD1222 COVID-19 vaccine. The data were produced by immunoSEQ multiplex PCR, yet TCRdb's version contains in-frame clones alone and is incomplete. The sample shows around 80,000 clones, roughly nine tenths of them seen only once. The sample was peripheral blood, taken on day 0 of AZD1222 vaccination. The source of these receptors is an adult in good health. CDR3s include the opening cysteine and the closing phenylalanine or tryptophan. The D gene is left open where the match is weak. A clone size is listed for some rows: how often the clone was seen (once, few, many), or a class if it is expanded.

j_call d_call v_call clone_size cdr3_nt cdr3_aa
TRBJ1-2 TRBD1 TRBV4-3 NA TGCGCCAGCAGCCCCCCGGGGACAGGCTACTATGGCTACACCTTC CASSPPGTGYYGYTF
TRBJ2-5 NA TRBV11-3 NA TGTGCCAGCAGCTTAGATGGAGAGACCCAGTACTTC CASSLDGETQYF
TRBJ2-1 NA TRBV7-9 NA TGTGCCAGCAGCTCTCCTGGGGATGAGCAGTTCTTC CASSSPGDEQFF
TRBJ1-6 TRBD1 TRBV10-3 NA TGTGCCATCAGTGAAACTGGACAGGGCTATTCACCCCTCCACTTT CAISETGQGYSPLHF
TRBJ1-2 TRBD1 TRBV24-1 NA TGTGCCACCAGTCCTGGACAGGGTGGACTCTATGGCTACACCTTC CATSPGQGGLYGYTF
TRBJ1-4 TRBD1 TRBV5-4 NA TGTGCCAGCAGCTTTGGGCGCGGACAGGGTGGTGAAAAACTGTTTTTT CASSFGRGQGGEKLFF
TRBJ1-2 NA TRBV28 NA TGTGCCAGCAGTCCCAACAGGGAACTAGGTTTCGGCTACACCTTC CASSPNRELGFGYTF
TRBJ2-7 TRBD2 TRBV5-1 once TGCGCCAGCAGCTCGACTAGCGGGGGGATATACGAGCAGTACTTC CASSSTSGGIYEQYF
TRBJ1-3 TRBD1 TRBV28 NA TGTGCCAGCAGTGGTGGCTCGGGACAGAGAAACACCATATATTTT CASSGGSGQRNTIYF
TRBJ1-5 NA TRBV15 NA TGTGCCACCAGCGGGGGCAGGGAGGGACAGCCCCAGCATTTT CATSGGREGQPQHF
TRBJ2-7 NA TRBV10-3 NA TGTGCCATCAGCCCCGGGCGGGACGAGCAGTACTTC CAISPGRDEQYF
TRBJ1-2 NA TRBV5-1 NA TGCGCCAGCAGCTTGGCGGGCGGGACCTCCGACTATGGCTACACCTTC CASSLAGGTSDYGYTF
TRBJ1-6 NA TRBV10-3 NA TGTGCCATCAGTGAGTCGGGGTGGAATTCACCCCTCCACTTT CAISESGWNSPLHF
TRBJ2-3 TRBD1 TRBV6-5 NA TGTGCCAGCAGTTCGGGACAGATTAGCACAGATACGCAGTATTTT CASSSGQISTDTQYF
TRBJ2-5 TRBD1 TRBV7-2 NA TGTGCCAGCAGCTTCGTCGGGACAGGGCAAGAGACCCAGTACTTC CASSFVGTGQETQYF
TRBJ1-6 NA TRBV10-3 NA TGTGCCATCAGTGAAGGGGGTTATAATTCACCCCTCCACTTT CAISEGGYNSPLHF
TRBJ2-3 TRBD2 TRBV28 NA TGTGCCAGCACCCCCCTACGTCGGACTAGCGGGGGCACAGATACGCAGTATTTT CASTPLRRTSGGTDTQYF
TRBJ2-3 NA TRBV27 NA TGTGCCAGCACCGCCCCGAAGGGGTTCGGGACAGATACGCAGTATTTT CASTAPKGFGTDTQYF
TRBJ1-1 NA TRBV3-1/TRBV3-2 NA TGTGCCAGCAGCCACGGGGTTCCGAACACTGAAGCTTTCTTT CASSHGVPNTEAFF
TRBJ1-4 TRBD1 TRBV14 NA TGTGCCAGCAGCCACAGGGGGCAGCGGGAAAAACTGTTTTTT CASSHRGQREKLFF
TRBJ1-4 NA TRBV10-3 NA TGTGCCATCAGTGAGTCGGGGGCAACTAATGAAAAACTGTTTTTT CAISESGATNEKLFF
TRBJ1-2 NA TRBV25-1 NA TGTGCCAGCAGGAGGCAGCTCTATGGCTACACCTTC CASRRQLYGYTF
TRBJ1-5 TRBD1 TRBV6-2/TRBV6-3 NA TGTGCCAGCAGCCAACAGGGGGCTATTCAGCCCCAGCATTTT CASSQQGAIQPQHF